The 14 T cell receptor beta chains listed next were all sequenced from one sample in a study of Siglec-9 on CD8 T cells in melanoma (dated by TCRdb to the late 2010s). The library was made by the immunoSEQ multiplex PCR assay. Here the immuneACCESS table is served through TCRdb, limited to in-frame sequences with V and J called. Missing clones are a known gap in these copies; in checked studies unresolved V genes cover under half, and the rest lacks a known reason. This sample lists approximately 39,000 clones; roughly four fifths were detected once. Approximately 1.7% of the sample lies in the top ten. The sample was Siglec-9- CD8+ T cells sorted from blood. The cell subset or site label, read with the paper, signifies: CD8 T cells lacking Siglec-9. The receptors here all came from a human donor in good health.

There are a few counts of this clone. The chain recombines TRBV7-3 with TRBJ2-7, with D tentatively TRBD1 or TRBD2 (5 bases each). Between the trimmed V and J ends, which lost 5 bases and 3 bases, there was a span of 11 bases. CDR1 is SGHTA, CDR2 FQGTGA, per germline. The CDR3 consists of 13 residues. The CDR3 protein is CASSMGTDYEQYF. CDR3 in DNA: TGTGCCAGCAGCATGGGGACGGACTACGAGCAGTACTTC.

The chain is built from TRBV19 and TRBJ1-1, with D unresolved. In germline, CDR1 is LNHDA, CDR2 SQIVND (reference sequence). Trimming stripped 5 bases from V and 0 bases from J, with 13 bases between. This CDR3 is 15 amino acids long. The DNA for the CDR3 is TGTGCCAGTAGTGAGACCCCGTTCATGAACACTGAAGCTTTCTTT. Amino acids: CASSETPFMNTEAFF.

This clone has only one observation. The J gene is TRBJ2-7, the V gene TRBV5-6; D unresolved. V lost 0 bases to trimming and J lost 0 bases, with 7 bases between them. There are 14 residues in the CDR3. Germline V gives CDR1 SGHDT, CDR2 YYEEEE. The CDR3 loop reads CASSLGSSSYEQYF. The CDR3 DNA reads TGTGCCAGCAGCTTGGGATCCAGCTCCTACGAGCAGTACTTC.

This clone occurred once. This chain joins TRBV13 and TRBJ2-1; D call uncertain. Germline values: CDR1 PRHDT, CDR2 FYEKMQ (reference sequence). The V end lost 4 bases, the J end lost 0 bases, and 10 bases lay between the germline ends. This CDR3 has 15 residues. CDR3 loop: CASSSSLSSYNEQFF. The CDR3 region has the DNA TGTGCCAGCAGCTCCAGCCTAAGCTCCTACAATGAGCAGTTCTTC.

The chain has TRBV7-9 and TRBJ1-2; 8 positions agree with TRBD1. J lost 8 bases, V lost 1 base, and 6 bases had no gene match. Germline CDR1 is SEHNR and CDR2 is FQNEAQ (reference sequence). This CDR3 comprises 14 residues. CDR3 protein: CASSLGQGAQGYTF. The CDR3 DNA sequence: TGTGCCAGCAGCTTAGGCCAGGGGGCGCAGGGCTACACCTTC. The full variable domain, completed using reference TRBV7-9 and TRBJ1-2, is DTGVSQNPRHKITKRGQNVTFRCDPISEHNRLYWYRQTLGQGPEFLTYFQNEAQLEKSRLLSDRFSAERPKGSFSTLEIQRTEQGDSAMYLCASSLGQGAQGYTFGSGTRLTVV.

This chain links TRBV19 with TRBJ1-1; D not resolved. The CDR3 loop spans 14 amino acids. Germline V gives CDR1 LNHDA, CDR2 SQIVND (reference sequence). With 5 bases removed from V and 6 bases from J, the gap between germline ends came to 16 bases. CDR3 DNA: TGTGCCAGTAGTCGGCCTTCCTATGGGGCTGAAGCTTTCTTT. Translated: CASSRPSYGAEAFF.

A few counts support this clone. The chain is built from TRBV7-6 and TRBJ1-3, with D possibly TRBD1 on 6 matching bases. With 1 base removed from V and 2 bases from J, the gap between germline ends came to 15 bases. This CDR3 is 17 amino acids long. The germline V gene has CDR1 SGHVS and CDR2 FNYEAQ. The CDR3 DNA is TGTGCCAGCAGCTTAGTTTCAGGGGATGCCCCTGGAAACACCATATATTTT. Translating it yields CASSLVSGDAPGNTIYF.

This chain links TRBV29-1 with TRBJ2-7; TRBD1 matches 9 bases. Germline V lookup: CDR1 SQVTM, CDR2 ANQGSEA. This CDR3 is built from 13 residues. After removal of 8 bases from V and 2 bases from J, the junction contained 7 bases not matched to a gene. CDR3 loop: CSFRTGEAYEQYF. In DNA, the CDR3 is TGCAGCTTCAGGACAGGGGAGGCCTACGAGCAGTACTTC.

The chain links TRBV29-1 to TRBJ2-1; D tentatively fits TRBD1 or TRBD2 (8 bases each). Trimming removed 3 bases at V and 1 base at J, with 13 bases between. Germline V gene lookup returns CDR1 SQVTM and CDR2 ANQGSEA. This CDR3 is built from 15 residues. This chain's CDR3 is CSVDSGTGSYNEQFF. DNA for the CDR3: TGCAGCGTTGATAGCGGGACAGGTTCCTACAATGAGCAGTTCTTC.

CDR3 DNA sequence: TGTGCCAGCAGCTTGGAAGCGGGAGGCTACAATGAGCAGTTCTTC. Protein product: CASSLEAGGYNEQFF. J is TRBJ2-1 and V is TRBV5-4, with 9 bases aligning to TRBD2. The CDR3 spans 15 residues. The ends lost 0 bases at V and 3 bases at J; junction bases unmatched: 1. Germline-derived CDR1 and CDR2 are SGHNT and YYREEE (reference sequence).

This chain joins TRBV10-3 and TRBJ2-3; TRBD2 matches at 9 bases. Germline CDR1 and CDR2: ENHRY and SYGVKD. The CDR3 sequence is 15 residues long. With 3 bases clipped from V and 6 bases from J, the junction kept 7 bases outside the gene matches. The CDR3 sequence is CAISDVREGRDTQYF. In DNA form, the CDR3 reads TGTGCCATCAGTGATGTGCGGGAGGGCCGGGATACGCAGTATTTT.

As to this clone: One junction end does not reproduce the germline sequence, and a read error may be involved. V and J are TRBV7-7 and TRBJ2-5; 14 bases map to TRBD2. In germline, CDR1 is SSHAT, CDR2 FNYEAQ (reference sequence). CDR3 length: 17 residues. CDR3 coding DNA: TGTGCTAGCAGCCCCGGACTAGCGGGAGGCCTCGGAGAGACCCAGTACTTC. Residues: CASSPGLAGGLGETQYF.

This CDR3 reads CASSSGLAGVLDGELFF. Written as DNA, the CDR3 is TGTGCCAGCAGCTCGGGACTAGCGGGAGTCCTTGACGGGGAGCTGTTTTTT. The chain couples TRBV13 to TRBJ2-2; 14 nucleotides match TRBD2. J was trimmed by 7 bases and V by 4 bases; bases with no gene match: 8. Per the germline V gene, CDR1 is PRHDT and CDR2 is FYEKMQ (reference sequence). The CDR3 runs to 17 residues.

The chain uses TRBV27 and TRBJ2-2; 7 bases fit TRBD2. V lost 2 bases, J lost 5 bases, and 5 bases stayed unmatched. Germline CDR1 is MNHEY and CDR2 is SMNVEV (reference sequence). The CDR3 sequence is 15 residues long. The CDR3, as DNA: TGTGCCAGCAGTTTAGGGGGGGTTCTAACCGGGGAGCTGTTTTTT. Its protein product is CASSLGGVLTGELFF.